Described below is a single T cell receptor (beta chain) sequence and its context. This clonotype was seen at least ten times. This clone's antigen is unknown. It has no much larger one-base neighbor in the sample; base qualities were not kept. The CDR3 measures 15 amino acids from cysteine to phenylalanine. The DNA shown is the 45-base CDR3, in frame from base 1. CDR1 SGHTA and CDR2 FQGTGA are derived from the germline V gene. V is reduced by 5 bases and J by 1 base, leaving a spacing of 14 bases between them. This entry is derived from a study of T cells in Graves' hyperthyroidism and ophthalmopathy (dated 2019 in TCRdb). Study-wide context: Peripheral blood samples were taken at initial diagnosis, before any treatment was given. An independent validation cohort of under 20 hyperthyroidism patients and 17 patients who later progressed to ophthalmopathy tested prospective prediction of ophthalmopathy. The study also compared thyroid tissue and blood T-cell repertoires from a handful of Graves' hyperthyroidism patients. According to the paper, TCR Vbeta CDR3 sequencing was carried out on some 130 peripheral blood samples, which came from approximately 43 ophthalmopathy, 75 or so hyperthyroidism and roughly 17 progressor patients. To identify distinguishing TCR V-J signatures, a discovery cohort of around 100 patients was used, comprising 43 with Graves' ophthalmopathy and under 60 with stable Graves' hyperthyroidism. The 100 discovery patients were randomly divided into training and test sets at a 7:3 ratio. Once sampling was done, hyperthyroidism patients were given methimazole at a starting dose of 30 mg daily, whereas ophthalmopathy patients were given high-dose intravenous methylprednisolone. What the study reported, not specific to this receptor: Most expanded thyroid clonotypes (frequency above 0.001) were also found in blood, which suggests that blood repertoires may mirror thyroid immune responses. Ophthalmopathy was separated from stable hyperthyroidism by a 13 V-J signature model, with approximately 90% sensitivity and 81% to 82% specificity obtained in cross-validation and 80%/75% obtained in testing. In validation, the model predicted progression to ophthalmopathy a median of 6.5 months before onset, with roughly 71% sensitivity and 72.22% specificity. Sample size was not statistically predetermined, and investigators were not blinded to group allocation.

The TCR beta CDR3 regions were amplified from the RNA transcripts. The TCR CDR3 was subjected to a first round of RT-PCR using the HTBI primer set and the Qiagen OneStep RT-PCR kit. The libraries were constructed in a second round of multiplex PCR and then size-selected and purified. Sequencing of the libraries was done on an Illumina HiSeq2000 using paired-end 100 bp reads. The authors' pipeline ran thus. Raw data were processed with SOAPnuke, discarding reads with adapters, uncalled bases, mean Phred below 15, or no exact constant-primer or identifier match. COPE v1.2.5 was used to merge high-quality paired reads, and clonotypes were defined as unique nucleotide sequences. MiTCR v1.1 was used to align clonotypes to the IMGT TRBV, TRBD and TRBJ reference segments. The analysis included only V-J combinations with a frequency above 0.0001, which together covered 98% to 99.2% of the repertoires. A TCS score was defined as the ratio between F50 (clonal expansion) and ExV (chaos), using BLOSUM62-based TCRdist between CDR3 peptides within each V-J. Welch's t-statistics and random forest reduced around 510 V-J features to 13, which were used in a naive Bayes classifier (R e1071). The Morisita-Horn index was used to measure how similar the thyroid and blood repertoires were. TCRdb trimmed public reads at Q25 via fastp, called clones via MiXCR and kept in-frame beta chains. All rows with the same CDR3 protein become a single entry with the most common DNA and genes. The authors' filters were not applied to this entry. The sample includes 700,000 to 850,000 distinct CDR3 sequences, with 30% to 40% observed a single time. The ten largest clones add up to about a third of the sample.

A patient counted as having stable Graves' hyperthyroidism if no progression to ophthalmopathy occurred over 18 months of follow-up. The hyperthyroidism patients were between 18 and 65 years old and newly diagnosed, with a disease duration of less than 2 months. Any patient with an uncontrolled infection, another autoimmune disease, pregnancy or lactation was excluded. Diagnoses were based on clinical symptoms, serum thyroxine and TRAb, thyroid ultrasound and orbital computed tomography. Ficoll-Paque density gradient centrifugation was used to isolate PBMCs from about 9.4 ml of fresh peripheral blood. Trizol reagent was used to extract total RNA, and RNA quality was then checked on an Agilent 2100 Bioanalyzer.

The specimen sequenced was blood. Recombination linked TRBV7-3 to TRBJ1-1, with no confidently assigned D gene. This receptor was taken from a woman aged 35 to 49 with Graves' hyperthyroidism. Here is the DNA: TGTGCCAGCAGCATGGTCGGCCCGCCGAACACTGAAGCTTTCTTT. Its protein is CASSMVGPPNTEAFF.